These 9 T cell receptor beta chains were all obtained from the same sample, sequenced in a study of blood T cell repertoires in COVID-19. Method: immunoSEQ multiplex PCR; TCRdb's copy keeps in-frame clones and lacks some. The top ten hold 4% to 5.5% of the sample, which has about 400,000 clones, around 89% seen once. The specimen sequenced was peripheral blood. These receptors originate from a woman in her thirties with acute or convalescent COVID-19.

V gene TRBV12-5 combines with J gene TRBJ2-2; possibly TRBD1 for D (6 bases). V was shortened by 6 bases and J by 6 bases, with 20 bases between the two germline ends. Germline-derived CDR1 and CDR2 are LGHNT and FRNRAP. CDR3 size: 16 residues. This chain's CDR3 is CASGLGGRGVSGELFF. CDR3 nucleotide sequence: TGTGCTAGTGGGCTAGGGGGAAGAGGAGTATCCGGGGAGCTGTTTTTT.

This chain uses TRBV3-1 (or the pseudogene TRBV3-2) with TRBJ2-3; 10 bases agree with TRBD1. Germline V CDR1 and CDR2: LGHDT, YNNKEL (reference sequence). The CDR3 is made up of 17 amino acids. V was clipped by 3 bases and J by 0 bases; unmatched bases: 6. This CDR3 reads CASSHMRQGASTDTQYF. CDR3 coding DNA: TGTGCCAGCAGCCATATGAGACAGGGGGCGAGCACAGATACGCAGTATTTT.

This chain uses TRBV5-6 with TRBJ1-5, with a tentative D call TRBD1 (5 bases). CDR1 is SGHDT, CDR2 YYEEEE, per germline. This CDR3 has 14 amino acids. V was cut by 4 bases and J by 4 bases, with 12 bases left in between. The CDR3 region is CASSPGADNQPQHF. The DNA for the CDR3 is TGTGCCAGCAGCCCTGGGGCGGATAATCAGCCCCAGCATTTT.

This chain uses TRBV9 with TRBJ2-3; D is uncertain. The CDR3 contains 12 residues. Germline lookup yields CDR1 SGDLS and CDR2 YYNGEE. Trimming shortened V by 0 bases and J by 6 bases, and 5 bases separated the two germline ends. The CDR3 region is CASSVGQDTQYF. The CDR3 region has the DNA TGTGCCAGCAGCGTAGGGCAGGATACGCAGTATTTT.

The chain recombines TRBV5-5 with TRBJ2-5, with 9 positions matching TRBD2. After removal of 3 bases from V and 4 bases from J, the junction contained 10 bases not matched to a gene. The CDR3 runs 16 residues. Germline V CDR1 and CDR2: SGHKS, YYEKEE (reference sequence). The CDR3 DNA is TGTGCCAGCAGCTCCTATAGCGGGGGTCAGAGAGAGACCCAGTACTTC. It translates to CASSSYSGGQRETQYF.

The chain uses TRBV5-4 and TRBJ1-2; tentative D call: TRBD1 (5 bases). The CDR3 sequence is 13 residues long. V was clipped by 4 bases and J by 3 bases, with 10 bases between them. Per germline, CDR1 SGHNT and CDR2 YYREEE (reference sequence). The CDR3 DNA reads as TGTGCCAGCAGCCCCGGGGGATACTATGGCTACACCTTC. This sequence encodes CASSPGGYYGYTF.

The CDR3 DNA reads as TGCGCCAGCAGCTGGGCCGGGACTGGCGTCACTGAAGCTTTCTTT. Encoded protein: CASSWAGTGVTEAFF. This chain links TRBV5-1 with TRBJ1-1, with D perhaps TRBD1 (5 bases). V lost 3 bases, J lost 4 bases, and 16 bases lay in between. Germline V CDR1 and CDR2: SGHRS, YFSETQ. The CDR3 is 15 amino acids.

The rearrangement uses TRBV5-5 and TRBJ1-5; possible D gene TRBD1, 5 bases. Germline V lookup: CDR1 SGHKS, CDR2 YYEKEE (reference sequence). Trimming removed 4 bases from V and 5 bases from J, with 10 bases in between. CDR3 length: 13 residues. The chain's CDR3 is CASSLDNYQPQHF. The CDR3 DNA reads as TGTGCCAGCAGCCTGGACAATTATCAGCCCCAGCATTTT.

The J gene is TRBJ2-2, the V gene TRBV7-8; maybe TRBD1 (5 bases). The CDR3 runs to 15 residues. Germline CDR1 reads SGHVS; CDR2 reads FQNEAQ. The ends were cut back, 8 bases at V and 0 bases at J, with 13 bases in the middle. The CDR3 here is CASLRVASNTGELFF. The CDR3 bases are TGTGCCAGCCTCAGGGTGGCTTCGAACACCGGGGAGCTGTTTTTT.